This TCR beta chain was recovered during a study of cytomegalovirus exposure and HLA in healthy donors (dated by TCRdb to the late 2010s). Background on the whole study: In an earlier analysis of some 610 of the donors, 250 to 350 Gb of sequence data and 90 million to 120 million unique TCR beta sequences from 180 million or so T cells were reported. The aim of the study was to test whether cataloging public T cell receptors could identify signatures of past pathogen exposure. The study used immunosequencing to profile the T cell repertoires of more than 650 subjects and linked those repertoires to cytomegalovirus serostatus. Donor age, sex, ethnicity and CMV serostatus were collected together with the repertoire data. A few DR-DQ haplotypes were treated as single units for association and clustering because of strong linkage in the cohort. Every discovery cohort repertoire had been produced on one sequencing platform. High-throughput TCR immunosequencing, statistical association of individual TCRs with disease status, and machine learning were combined to predict cytomegalovirus infection status. A later analysis re-examined previously published TCR beta repertoires from over 500 donors and added high-resolution HLA genotyping to investigate patterns of TCR occurrence. Among the 398 genotyped donors, around 79% belonged to the genetic ancestry cluster associated with self-reported Caucasian donors. The number of donors typed differed by locus, with about 629-630 for A, B, C, DRB1 and DQB1, over 500 for DQA1, approximately 570 for DPA1, and approximately 470 for DPB1. Rather than using new phenotypic data, the later analysis identified candidate immune exposures from TCR beta sequences and from how often those sequences occurred across donors. A later genetic analysis used genome-wide SNP genotypes for about three fifths of the 666 donors, treating that subset as a discovery cohort. Approximately 300 gigabases of sequencing data and tens of millions of unique TCR sequences were included in an early release covering about 620 HLA-typed donors. HLA typing covered class I and class II loci at four-digit resolution. Among under 450 genotyped donors of the cohort, an average of about 240,000 unique TCR beta nucleotide sequences were sequenced per donor, about a sixth of them non-productive. In an earlier analysis of roughly 600 of the donors, high-throughput TCR beta sequencing was used to judge whether each TCR beta V gene segment behaved as functional or pseudogenic. A separate validation cohort of approximately 120 different subjects was used in addition to the roughly 720-subject first cohort. Here is what the overall study found, with its caveats: Cytomegalovirus status was reported to be diagnosed by the classifier with high specificity and sensitivity in both the original and validation cohorts. An earlier analysis of around 540 of the donors showed that most TCR beta V segments appeared in productive rearrangements either about 90% or about 30% of the time, which broadly matched IMGT annotations. The only immune exposure information available for the cohort was CMV serostatus. Because HLA typing was missing for some donors at each locus, association tests included only the typed subset. This cohort had only TCR beta chains sequenced, and the lack of alpha or paired-chain data limited which features could be detected. According to a later analysis, parvovirus B19, influenza, CMV and Epstein-Barr virus appeared linked to several top co-occurrence clusters. A few of the identified cytomegalovirus-associated TCR beta chains were confirmed in vitro to be specific for cytomegalovirus antigens. Sequencing depth was assumed to be roughly uniform across donors in the presence/absence analyses, though that assumption may not hold. In a later analysis, TCR association rates were found to vary across HLA loci, with the most associated TCRs seen for DRB1 alleles and the fewest for HLA-C alleles. The earlier analysis of some 560 of the donors excluded over 15 rarely observed V segments, including chromosome 9 orphons, because counts were too low. A later analysis associated 15,000 to 20,000 TCR beta sequences with specific HLA alleles at a false discovery rate of 0.05. The authors suggested that the approach could potentially be extended to other disease states and immunological phenotypes. According to a later analysis, most CMV-associated TCR beta chains appeared to be HLA-restricted, and the HLA associations seemed to be driven largely by CMV exposure. Most TCR sequences were observed very rarely across donors, whereas some public TCRs were present in many individuals. Compared with equally common non-associated chains, HLA-associated TCR beta chains in a later analysis were more clonally expanded and had lower generation probabilities. In the study, about 150 TCR beta chains were listed as associated with cytomegalovirus. Linkage disequilibrium might explain the correlated functional status among segregating V segments, but an unknown experimental factor could not be ruled out. V-gene and J-gene trimming of TCR beta chains was associated with a missense DCLRE1C variant in a later genetic analysis, and the association was replicated in an independent cohort. A further reported finding was that TCR beta sequences accurately predicted the HLA-A and HLA-B alleles for most subjects in the first cohort. In a later genetic analysis, fewer N-insertions in productive TCRs were reported among donors in an Asian-associated ancestry cluster than the approximately 670-donor mean. A cluster of highly shared sequence variants was judged likely to represent a technical artifact of the sequencing pipeline. Strong co-occurrence of HLA alleles, especially DR and DQ, made assigning TCR associations to individual alleles difficult. Some IMGT-functional V segments, including TRBV6-2 and TRBV6-3, could not be distinguished by the 87-base-pair reads and were therefore excluded.

The cohort consisted of 670 or so healthy bone marrow donors. Cohort members were all nominally healthy when sampled, although unrecorded immune exposures were likely present. The donor tested CMV seronegative, placing the donor among the 350 or so seronegative members of the cohort. A peripheral blood sample was provided by each donor, and peripheral blood mononuclear cells were used for TCR beta sequencing. The Qiagen DNeasy Blood Extraction Kit was used to extract genomic DNA from the blood cell samples. Regarding this clone: No antigen is known for it. Per-base qualities were not stored, and no clone one base away is much larger.

Library preparation was by the immunoSEQ multiplex PCR assay. The multiplex PCR relied on a mix of 60 forward primers for TCR Vbeta segments and 13 reverse primers for TCR Jbeta segments. The CDR3 region of rearranged TCR beta genes was amplified from genomic DNA by a multiplex PCR assay. The Illumina HiSeq System was used to sequence the amplified TCR beta libraries as 87-base-pair reads. The paper's processing steps were these. A later analysis counted some 74 million unique TCR beta chains across the 700 or so repertoires, and roughly 9.9 million of these chains were shared by at least two donors. Raw reads were error-corrected and collapsed into unique sequences by a nearest-neighbor algorithm in which closely related sequences were merged to remove PCR and sequencing errors. Alignment of CDR3 sequences to IMGT reference sequences was used to assign V, D and J gene segments. For a sequence to be retained, a match of at least six nucleotides to both a V gene segment and a J gene segment was required. A rearrangement was called productive if the CDR3 had no stop codons and remained in frame with V and J, and every other rearrangement was called non-productive. CDR3 was defined according to IMGT convention as the region running from the second conserved V-encoded cysteine to the conserved J-encoded phenylalanine. The earlier analysis of around 640 of the donors excluded sequences that lacked an unambiguous match to a single V gene segment. In an earlier analysis of several hundred of the donors, V segments were called functional above 56.7% productive rearrangements and were called segregating when the between-donor standard deviation exceeded 5%. A statistical classification framework was built to diagnose cytomegalovirus status from the catalog of TCR beta chain sequences. V and J gene assignment, in a later analysis, came from comparing TCR nucleotide sequences with IMGT/GENE-DB human TR gene sequences. The TCRdist pipeline was used in a later analysis to assign CDR3 sequences and most-parsimonious VDJ recombination scenarios. In a later analysis, each TCR beta chain was defined by its CDR3 amino acid sequence together with its V-gene family, and reads without a unique V-gene family were excluded. To address suspected cross-contamination and a sequencing artifact, a later analysis removed a few hundred highly shared, low-generation-probability nucleotide sequences. A later analysis calculated a clonal expansion index for each public chain from normalized within-repertoire ranks of inferred template counts. Generation probabilities in a later analysis came from a VDJ recombination model fitted to out-of-frame rearrangements, and those results were checked against IGoR. Hypergeometric tests were used in a later analysis to score TCR-TCR, TCR-HLA and TCR-CMV co-occurrence, with a repertoire-size bias correction applied to the TCR pairs. False discovery rates were estimated in a later analysis by permuting HLA or CMV assignments 20 times. A later analysis grouped co-occurring TCRs with DBSCAN, adding TCRdist sequence similarity when clustering within HLA-allele-positive subsets. Repertoires with fewer than 30,000 or more than 120,000 public chains were left out of co-occurrence clustering, as were about five repertoires with anomalous nucleotide sharing. TCRdb took over this immuneACCESS table, retaining in-frame rearrangements with V and J assigned. Such tables are incomplete; in checked studies, under half of the missing clones stem from an unresolved V gene, and the remainder is unexplained. D and trimming come from the DNA, and the V and J calls and clone size come from that table. The sample contains around 80,000 clones, about three quarters of them found a single time. The top ten hold approximately 6.5% of the sample.

Trimming takes 1 base off V and 5 bases off J; junction bases not matched to a gene: 7. The CDR3 contains 14 residues, cysteine and phenylalanine counted. Left in the record is the CDR3 DNA by itself, 42 bases read in frame from the first base. The germline V gene supplies CDR1 SQVTM and CDR2 ANQGSEA. Sequencing was done on a sample of PBMCs. Here the chain combines TRBV29-1 and TRBJ2-5, and 7 bases in between align with TRBD1. The clonotype comes from a female donor in good health and CMV-seronegative. The CDR3 here reads CSVEARDSWETQYF. The sequence in DNA is TGCAGCGTTGAAGCCCGGGACAGTTGGGAGACCCAGTACTTC.